What follows are 25 T cell receptor beta chains derived from one specimen sequenced in a study of shared clonotypes between healthy human individuals. Sequencing used immunoSEQ multiplex PCR; TCRdb keeps in-frame clones, though not all of them. Of under 650,000 clones in the sample, around 96% were seen once. Sequenced sample: naive CD4+ T cells sorted from blood. This sample's subset: CD45RA+ positively selected. These receptors originate from a woman in her twenties or thirties in good health.

This clone was seen a single time. This chain uses TRBV18 with TRBJ2-5, with TRBD2 identical over 8 bases. This CDR3 is 13 amino acids long. V lost 5 bases to trimming and J lost 3 bases; unmatched junction nucleotides: 2. CDR1 is KGHSH and CDR2 is LQKENI in the germline V gene. As DNA, the CDR3 is TGTGCCAGCTCAGCACTAGCGGAAGAGACCCAGTACTTC. Protein sequence: CASSALAEETQYF.

The CDR3 is CASSLVSAGGFYEQYF. CDR3 nucleotide sequence: TGTGCCAGCAGCTTAGTTTCCGCGGGAGGGTTCTACGAGCAGTACTTC. This rearrangement joins TRBV7-2 to TRBJ2-7; TRBD2 aligns across 9 bases. Germline lookup yields CDR1 SGHTA and CDR2 FQGNSA. Trimming took 1 base from V and 3 from J; bases not matched to a gene: 7. The CDR3 runs to 16 residues.

On this clone itself: The same CDR3 arises from other DNA sequences in this sample as well. V is TRBV28 and J is TRBJ1-1; 7 bases match TRBD1. Germline trimming cut 6 bases from V and 1 base from J; bases unmatched to any gene: 5. Per the germline V gene, CDR1 is MDHEN and CDR2 is SYDVKM. This CDR3 comprises 14 residues. As DNA, the CDR3 is TGTGCCAGCAGCCCTGGGACAGCGAACACTGAAGCTTTCTTT. Translated, it gives CASSPGTANTEAFF.

V is TRBV5-1 and J is TRBJ1-3; D is undetermined. CDR3 length equals 14 residues. CDR1 and CDR2 (germline): SGHRS, YFSETQ. V dropped 1 base and J dropped 3 bases, with 8 bases sitting between them. The CDR3 sequence is CASSLIGDGNTIYF. As DNA, the CDR3 is TGCGCCAGCAGCTTGATCGGGGATGGAAACACCATATATTTT.

J is TRBJ2-5 and V is TRBV27, with D hard to call. The germline V gene has CDR1 MNHEY and CDR2 SMNVEV (reference sequence). V lost 5 bases and J lost 2, with 12 bases in between. The CDR3 sequence is 14 residues long. The chain's CDR3 is CASSTGRRQETQYF. The CDR3 region has the DNA TGTGCCAGCAGTACCGGGCGCAGGCAAGAGACCCAGTACTTC.

This CDR3 is CASSYGTAVNYEQYF. The CDR3 nucleotides are TGTGCCAGCAGCTACGGGACAGCGGTGAACTACGAGCAGTACTTC. The chain couples TRBV7-9 to TRBJ2-5, with TRBD1 matching over 7 bases. Judging by the DNA end, TRBJ2-7 fits better; the J call may be wrong. Germline CDR1 reads SEHNR; CDR2 reads FQNEAQ (reference sequence). This CDR3 spans 15 amino acids.

V is TRBV6-6 and J is TRBJ1-3; 7 bases map to TRBD1. CDR1 MNHNY and CDR2 SVGAGI come from the germline V gene (reference sequence). The CDR3 loop spans 16 amino acids. Germline trimming cut 5 bases from V and 4 bases from J; bases unmatched to any gene: 11. The CDR3 here is CASSHGTAEVGNTIYF. CDR3 coding DNA: TGTGCCAGCAGTCACGGGACAGCTGAAGTAGGAAACACCATATATTTT.

The V gene is TRBV7-9, the J gene TRBJ2-7; D gene uncertain. The CDR3 length is 15 residues. V gave up 7 bases and J gave up 0 bases, with 16 bases separating them. Germline V gives CDR1 SEHNR, CDR2 FQNEAQ (reference sequence). For the CDR3, the DNA is TGTGCCAGCACGAATGGGGTCCCCCTCTCCTACGAGCAGTACTTC. This codes for CASTNGVPLSYEQYF.

The V call is TRBV7-9, the J call TRBJ1-2; perhaps TRBD1 as D (5 bases). The CDR3 extends over 14 amino acids. CDR1 is SEHNR, CDR2 FQNEAQ, per germline (reference sequence). The V and J ends lost 6 bases and 7 bases respectively, with 18 bases between them. The DNA of the CDR3 is TGTGCCAGCAGACCCGCGGGGGAGATAAGTGGCTACACCTTC. It codes for CASRPAGEISGYTF.

This chain connects TRBV25-1 to TRBJ2-2; 8 nucleotides align to TRBD1. V trimming: 5 bases; J trimming: 7 bases; junction bases outside the gene matches: 6. Germline V gene lookup returns CDR1 MGHDK and CDR2 SYGVNS. The CDR3 is 14 amino acids. CDR3 nucleotide sequence: TGTGCCAGCAGTCCCTCAGGGGGCAACGGGGAGCTGTTTTTT. It specifies CASSPSGGNGELFF.

This chain uses TRBV6-6 with TRBJ2-7, with D perhaps TRBD2 (5 bases). The V end was cut by 5 bases, the J end by 3 bases, with 11 bases between. CDR1 and CDR2 from the germline V gene are MNHNY and SVGAGI (reference sequence). CDR3 length: 13 residues. The CDR3 sequence is CASSRPGNYEQYF. The CDR3 region has the DNA TGTGCCAGCAGTAGGCCCGGGAACTACGAGCAGTACTTC.

This clone was counted once. The chain is built from TRBV4-2 and TRBJ2-1; D uncertain. Looked up from germline, CDR1 is LGHNA and CDR2 is YNFKEQ. V lost 0 bases and J 4 bases, leaving 13 bases between the germline ends. The CDR3 contains 16 residues. CDR3 protein: CASSQDGATEYNEQFF. CDR3 DNA sequence: TGTGCCAGCAGCCAAGATGGAGCTACTGAATACAATGAGCAGTTCTTC.

V is TRBV18 and J is TRBJ2-1; D might be TRBD2 (6 bases). V was cut by 4 bases and J by 6 bases, with 10 bases left in between. CDR3 length equals 13 residues. Germline CDR1 is KGHSH and CDR2 is LQKENI. CDR3 amino acids: CASSQGTSNEQFF. CDR3 coding DNA: TGTGCCAGCTCACAAGGGACTTCCAATGAGCAGTTCTTC.

The chain carries TRBV27 and TRBJ1-1; no reliable D call. Germline V gene sequence: CDR1 MNHEY, CDR2 SMNVEV (reference sequence). V was pared by 3 bases and J by 0 bases, with 8 bases between. CDR3 size: 14 residues. Here the CDR3 DNA reads TGTGCCAGCAGTTTGACGCCGATGAACACTGAAGCTTTCTTT. As protein: CASSLTPMNTEAFF.

The chain joins TRBV18 to TRBJ2-5; 7 bases fit TRBD1. The CDR3 has 14 amino acids. Germline V gene data show CDR1 as KGHSH and CDR2 as LQKENI. Trimming cost V 3 bases and J 5 bases; bases outside gene matches: 6. CDR3 coding DNA: TGTGCCAGCTCACCGGGACAGCATGGGGAGACCCAGTACTTC. Translating gives CASSPGQHGETQYF.

In this sample, this clone turned up once. The chain employs TRBV18 and TRBJ1-1; D is uncertain. CDR3 length: 15 residues. The V end lost 1 base, the J end lost 4 bases, and 13 bases lay between the germline ends. Looked up from germline, CDR1 is KGHSH and CDR2 is LQKENI. As DNA, the CDR3 is TGTGCCAGCTCACCACTGCCGCCCCACAGCACTGAAGCTTTCTTT. Protein product: CASSPLPPHSTEAFF.

The CDR3 DNA sequence: TGTGCCAGCAGCTTAGGGTCGGACGGAGTTACCTACGAGCAGTACTTC. It translates to CASSLGSDGVTYEQYF. The chain has TRBV7-8 and TRBJ2-7; D gene uncertain. Germline CDR1 and CDR2: SGHVS and FQNEAQ. Trimming removed 1 base from V and 2 bases from J, with 15 bases in between. The CDR3 contains 16 residues.

This clone was recorded once. The J gene is TRBJ1-2, the V gene TRBV11-2; D perhaps matches TRBD1 (5 bases). The CDR3 sequence is 13 residues long. Trimming pared 1 base from V and 6 bases from J, leaving 9 bases between. CDR1 SGHAT and CDR2 FQNNGV come from the germline V gene. The CDR3 sequence: CASSLVQGNGYTF. In nucleotides, the CDR3 is TGTGCCAGCAGCTTAGTTCAGGGAAATGGCTACACCTTC.

The rearrangement uses TRBV27 and TRBJ2-7; TRBD1 aligns across 9 bases. Germline V gives CDR1 MNHEY, CDR2 SMNVEV (reference sequence). The CDR3 consists of 17 residues. J gave up 2 bases and V 0 bases, and 8 bases lay outside the gene matches. DNA of the CDR3: TGTGCCAGCAGTTTATCGAGAGGGACAGGGCCTACCTACGAGCAGTACTTC. Translation: CASSLSRGTGPTYEQYF.

This chain joins TRBV5-6 and TRBJ1-4; tentative D call: TRBD1 (6 bases). The length of the CDR3 is 15 residues. Germline V lookup: CDR1 SGHDT, CDR2 YYEEEE. The ends were cut back, 4 bases at V and 5 bases at J, with 15 bases in the middle. CDR3 loop: CASSGTGTLNEKLFF. For the CDR3, the DNA is TGTGCCAGCAGCGGCACCGGGACACTAAATGAAAAACTGTTTTTT.

The rearrangement joins TRBV6-1 to TRBJ2-1, with D uncertain. The CDR3 covers 11 residues. Per germline, CDR1 MNHNS and CDR2 SASEGT. V lost 3 bases to trimming and J lost 7 bases, with 4 bases between them. This CDR3 reads CASSDLNEQFF. For the CDR3, the DNA is TGTGCCAGCAGTGATTTGAATGAGCAGTTCTTC.

V gene TRBV6-4 combines with J gene TRBJ2-1; 13 nucleotides line up with TRBD2. Germline V gene data show CDR1 as MRHNA and CDR2 as SNTAGT. V shed 7 bases and J 7 bases; nucleotides not matched to a gene: 4. The CDR3 has 14 amino acids. The CDR3 protein is CASKRLAGGNEQFF. The CDR3 DNA is TGTGCCAGCAAACGACTAGCGGGAGGTAATGAGCAGTTCTTC.

On this clone: The sample contains more than one DNA sequence encoding this CDR3. The rearrangement joins TRBV7-9 to TRBJ1-2; D may be TRBD1 (5 bases). V gave up 6 bases and J gave up 7 bases, with 9 bases separating them. The CDR3 extends over 11 amino acids. In germline, CDR1 is SEHNR, CDR2 FQNEAQ (reference sequence). Written as DNA, the CDR3 is TGTGCCAGCAGTTCCGGGGGTGGCTACACCTTC. As protein: CASSSGGGYTF.

CDR3 coding DNA: TGCGCCAGCAGTGAGTCAAAGGATTCCACAGATACGCAGTATTTT. It specifies CASSESKDSTDTQYF. This sequence joins TRBV10-2 and TRBJ2-3; D call uncertain. The germline gives CDR1 WSHSY, CDR2 SAAADI. The length of the CDR3 is 15 residues. V shed 0 bases and J shed 2 bases, with 9 bases lying between them.

The chain has TRBV20-1 and TRBJ1-1; unclear D gene. The V and J ends lost 5 bases and 6 bases respectively, with 10 bases between them. The germline V gene encodes CDR1 DFQATT and CDR2 SNEGSKA (reference sequence). The CDR3 consists of 11 residues. CDR3 bases: TGCAGTGCTCGGGCATTTTCTGAAGCTTTCTTT. It yields the protein CSARAFSEAFF.